A single sample gave rise to the 22 T cell receptor beta chains below, sequenced in a study of metastatic and nonmetastatic thyroid tumors. TCRdb re-called clones via MiXCR from the PCR reads. The sample yields tens of thousands of clones, 15% to 20% seen once. Patients were all untreated before their thyroid surgery. Material for sequencing was tumor tissue. These receptor sequences come from a female donor with papillary thyroid cancer or a benign thyroid nodule (not recorded which). Some clones in this sample may be carry-over from other donors' samples.

This clone was counted a few times. This sequence joins TRBV6-2 or TRBV6-3 and TRBJ2-1; the match to TRBD2 covers 8 bases. V shed 3 bases, J shed 1 base, and the junction held 2 bases outside the gene matches. The CDR3 is 15 amino acids. Germline CDR1 reads MNHEY; CDR2 reads SVGEGT. This CDR3 is CASSYLAGSYNEQFF. The CDR3 coding sequence is TGTGCCAGCAGTTATCTAGCGGGTTCCTACAATGAGCAGTTCTTC.

This clone has a count of ten or more. The J gene is TRBJ2-7, the V gene TRBV19; D unresolved. V was trimmed by 8 bases and J by 0 bases, leaving 11 bases between them. This CDR3 contains 13 residues. The V gene's germline CDR1 is LNHDA and CDR2 SQIVND (reference sequence). CDR3 in DNA: TGTGCCAGTGCCGCCTTACACTCCTACGAGCAGTACTTC. Protein sequence: CASAALHSYEQYF. Full variable domain (remainder filled in from reference TRBV19 and TRBJ2-7): DGGITQSPKYLFRKEGQNVTLSCEQNLNHDAMYWYRQDPGQGLRLIYYSQIVNDFQKGDIAEGYSVSREKKESFPLTVTSAQKNPTAFYLCASAALHSYEQYFGPGTRLTVT.

V is TRBV27 and J is TRBJ2-3; 7 bases are shared with TRBD2. V shed 10 bases, J shed 2 bases, and the junction held 9 bases outside the gene matches. This CDR3 is 14 amino acids long. Germline V CDR1 and CDR2: MNHEY, SMNVEV (reference sequence). The CDR3 region is CAISGDGDTDTQYF. The DNA for the CDR3 is TGTGCCATCAGCGGGGACGGGGACACAGATACGCAGTATTTT.

This clone was recorded at least ten times. This chain uses TRBV6-2 or TRBV6-3 with TRBJ2-2, with TRBD2 matching over 10 bases. V gave up 4 bases and J gave up 5 bases; unmatched junction bases: 4. The CDR3 length is 15 residues. CDR1 is MNHEY, CDR2 SVGEGT, per germline. The DNA of the CDR3 is TGTGCCAGCAGTTTGACTAGCGGGCGTACCGGGGAGCTGTTTTTT. It yields the protein CASSLTSGRTGELFF.

The chain links TRBV6-1 to TRBJ2-3, with 10 bases that match TRBD1. Unmatched junction bases numbered 9, after V lost 5 bases and J lost 7 bases. CDR3 length: 15 amino acids. Germline loops: CDR1 MNHNS, CDR2 SASEGT. The CDR3 nucleotides read TGTGCCAGCAGTCAGGGGACAGGGGTCAAGCATACGCAGTATTTT. Translating gives CASSQGTGVKHTQYF.

This clone was seen many times. This chain joins TRBV12-3 or TRBV12-4 and TRBJ2-1; D possibly corresponds to TRBD2 (5 bases). The length of the CDR3 is 13 residues. Trimming left V 5 bases short and J 3 bases short, with 8 bases between. CDR3 residues: CASSNRGYNEQFF. DNA for the CDR3: TGTGCCAGCAGTAACCGGGGCTACAATGAGCAGTTCTTC.

The chain has TRBV20-1 and TRBJ1-6; TRBD1 is a possible D gene (6 bases). V gave up 5 bases and J gave up 8 bases, with 16 bases separating them. This CDR3 has 14 amino acids. Germline V gene lookup returns CDR1 DFQATT and CDR2 SNEGSKA (reference sequence). CDR3 in DNA: TGCAGTGCTCCCAGGGACACACGGGATTCACCCCTCCACTTT. This codes for CSAPRDTRDSPLHF.

This chain joins TRBV5-1 and TRBJ2-7; D may be TRBD2 (5 bases). There are 14 residues in the CDR3. Trimming shortened V by 2 bases and J by 4 bases, and 13 bases separated the two germline ends. Germline loops: CDR1 SGHRS, CDR2 YFSETQ. This CDR3 is CASSLVPGGYEQYF. DNA for the CDR3: TGCGCCAGCAGCTTAGTACCAGGCGGGTACGAGCAGTACTTC.

This clone was seen more than once but under ten times. At one boundary the junction diverges from the germline segment, which might be a read error. This same CDR3 is encoded by further DNA sequences in the sample. V usage is TRBV7-7 and J usage is TRBJ1-4; no clear D. The germline V gene has CDR1 SSHAT and CDR2 FNYEAQ (reference sequence). The CDR3 runs to 11 residues. The CDR3 nucleotides read TGTGCTAGCAGTGACGGTGCGGAACTGTTTTTT. It translates to CASSDGAELFF.

This clone was recorded at least ten times. The J gene is TRBJ2-3, the V gene TRBV20-1; 7 bases line up with TRBD2. Germline CDR1 and CDR2: DFQATT and SNEGSKA (reference sequence). Trimming at V came to 5 bases and at J to 7 bases, leaving 12 bases not matched to a gene. This CDR3 spans 14 amino acids. DNA of the CDR3: TGCAGTGCTCGGCGGGAGCTAGGATCAAATACGCAGTATTTT. It codes for CSARRELGSNTQYF.

In this sample, this clone turned up many times. J is TRBJ1-2 and V is TRBV28, with TRBD1 as a possible D gene (6 bases). The CDR3 extends over 16 amino acids. In germline, CDR1 is MDHEN, CDR2 SYDVKM. V lost 4 bases and J 0 bases, leaving 15 bases between the germline ends. The CDR3 bases are TGTGCCAGCAGTTCCTGGGGGGCAGGCACTAACTATGGCTACACCTTC. It specifies CASSSWGAGTNYGYTF.

This clone was observed a few times. The rearrangement joins TRBV19 to TRBJ2-1; 12 bases are a match to TRBD1. CDR1 LNHDA and CDR2 SQIVND come from the germline V gene (reference sequence). Trimming cost V 4 bases and J 7 bases; bases outside gene matches: 5. There are 15 residues in the CDR3. The CDR3 spells CASSRGQGALNEQFF. Written as DNA, the CDR3 is TGTGCCAGTAGTAGGGGACAGGGGGCTCTAAATGAGCAGTTCTTC.

This sequence joins TRBV15 and TRBJ2-7, with 7 positions matching TRBD1. Germline-derived CDR1 and CDR2 are LNHNV and YYDKDF (reference sequence). With 3 bases clipped from V and 5 bases from J, the junction kept 4 bases outside the gene matches. The CDR3 sequence is 13 residues long. Here the CDR3 reads CATSRTGNHEQYF. CDR3 sequence (DNA): TGTGCCACCAGCAGGACAGGGAACCACGAGCAGTACTTC.

This clone was recorded at least ten times. This sequence joins TRBV7-2 and TRBJ2-7, with D uncertain. Trimming shortened V by 1 base and J by 9 bases, and 16 bases separated the two germline ends. Per germline, CDR1 SGHTA and CDR2 FQGNSA. The CDR3 totals 14 residues. The DNA for the CDR3 is TGTGCCAGCAGCTTAGTCCCCCCCTCAGCGAGGCAGTACTTC. Translated, it gives CASSLVPPSARQYF.

This clone was found many times. This rearrangement joins TRBV7-2 to TRBJ2-5; TRBD2 aligns across 10 bases. The CDR3 is made up of 14 amino acids. Trimming at V came to 5 bases and at J to 7 bases, leaving 7 bases not matched to a gene. Germline assignment: CDR1 SGHTA and CDR2 FQGNSA. CDR3 in amino acids: CASSQSGGGGTQYF. As DNA, the CDR3 is TGTGCCAGCAGCCAAAGCGGGGGGGGCGGGACCCAGTACTTC.

This clone was seen many times. This chain joins TRBV15 and TRBJ1-4; D not resolved. The germline V and J ends were trimmed by 6 bases and 3 bases, with 17 bases remaining between them. CDR1 LNHNV and CDR2 YYDKDF come from the germline V gene (reference sequence). This CDR3 has 16 residues. CDR3 sequence: CATSTQEDRPNEKLFF. CDR3 sequence (DNA): TGTGCCACCAGTACCCAGGAGGACCGGCCTAATGAAAAACTGTTTTTT.

At least ten counts were recorded for this clone. The chain carries TRBV7-1 and TRBJ2-3; possible D gene TRBD2, 6 bases. TRBV7-1 is classed as an ORF, of uncertain function. The CDR3 runs 19 residues. The V and J ends lost 6 bases and 2 bases respectively, with 27 bases between them. Here the CDR3 DNA reads TGTGCCAGCAGTTCACAACGCCCCTCCGGGACTGGAAACACAGATACGCAGTATTTT. Translation gives CASSSQRPSGTGNTDTQYF.

A remark on this clone: One base away lies a much larger clone, so this may be a sequencing read error. The V call is TRBV12-5, the J call TRBJ2-7, with 8 bases identical to TRBD1. Germline CDR1 is LGHNT and CDR2 is FRNRAP. CDR3 length: 14 residues. CDR3 sequence reads: CASGPRQGSHEHYF. In DNA, the CDR3 is TGTGCTAGTGGTCCCCGACAGGGGTCCCACGAGCATTACTTC.

This clone was recorded many times. The genes are TRBV20-1 and TRBJ2-2; a weak D match, TRBD1 (5 bases). Germline V lookup: CDR1 DFQATT, CDR2 SNEGSKA (reference sequence). Deletions cut 6 bases from V and 0 bases from J, with 17 bases between. The CDR3 is made up of 16 amino acids. The CDR3 nucleotides read TGCAGTGCCCCCTACAAAGGGGCAGCGAACACCGGGGAGCTGTTTTTT. This translates into CSAPYKGAANTGELFF.

This clone was found many times. The rearrangement joins TRBV9 to TRBJ1-2; D may be TRBD1 (5 bases). Trimming took 7 bases from V and 9 from J, leaving 22 bases between them. CDR3 length: 14 amino acids. In germline, CDR1 is SGDLS, CDR2 YYNGEE. This CDR3 is CASARETGGERYTF. CDR3 nucleotide sequence: TGTGCCAGCGCGCGAGAGACGGGGGGGGAGCGCTACACCTTC.

Only a few counts were recorded for this clone. The gene calls are TRBV7-2 and TRBJ2-1; D might be TRBD2 (7 bases). Trimming took 8 bases from V and 14 from J, leaving 10 bases between them. The CDR3 has 9 residues. Germline lookup yields CDR1 SGHTA and CDR2 FQGNSA. The CDR3 coding sequence is TGTGCCAGCGGGGGGGCCGAGTTCTTC. As protein: CASGGAEFF.

This sequence joins TRBV4-3 and TRBJ2-7, with 9 positions matching TRBD1. Germline trimming cut 7 bases from V and 1 base from J; bases unmatched to any gene: 8. Germline V lookup: CDR1 LGHNA, CDR2 YSLEER. This CDR3 has 15 amino acids. DNA of the CDR3: TGCGCCAGCAACACGGGACAGGGCAGGTCCTACGAGCAGTACTTC. The encoded protein is CASNTGQGRSYEQYF.